These 20 T cell receptor beta chains were all obtained from the same sample, sequenced in a study of T cell repertoires in cytomegalovirus infection. TCRdb redid the calling of the reads with MiXCR, one entry per CDR3 protein. The sample lists about 140,000 distinct CDR3 sequences, under 8% occurring once. Material for sequencing was PBMCs. These receptors were taken from a human donor in good health (CMV status not recorded). Some clones in this sample may be carry-over from other donors' samples.

Ten or more counts support this clonotype. The rearrangement joins TRBV7-2 to TRBJ2-1, with TRBD2 matching 11 bases. The CDR3 totals 15 residues. With 3 bases clipped from V and 4 bases from J, the junction kept 2 bases outside the gene matches. CDR1 is SGHTA, CDR2 FQGNSA, per germline. This chain's CDR3 is CASSFSGGGYNEQFF. The CDR3 DNA sequence: TGTGCCAGCAGCTTTAGCGGGGGGGGGTACAATGAGCAGTTCTTC.

This sequence joins TRBV12-3 or TRBV12-4 and TRBJ1-5, with 11 nucleotides matching TRBD1. This CDR3 has 18 amino acids. After removal of 7 bases from V and 6 bases from J, the junction contained 17 bases not matched to a gene. Written as DNA, the CDR3 is TGTGCCAGCACCAAGGGAAGGACAGGGGGCTTCATCAGTCAGCCCCAGCATTTT. It encodes CASTKGRTGGFISQPQHF.

The rearrangement links TRBV4-2 to TRBJ2-7; 8 nucleotides line up with TRBD2. Trimming at V came to 1 base and at J to 5 bases, leaving 16 bases not matched to a gene. Germline V gene lookup returns CDR1 LGHNA and CDR2 YNFKEQ. The length of the CDR3 is 18 residues. This chain's CDR3 is CASSQGSSRTSYRHEQYF. CDR3 nucleotides: TGTGCCAGCAGCCAAGGGTCCAGTCGGACTAGCTATCGGCACGAGCAGTACTTC.

This clonotype has just a few counts. The rearrangement joins TRBV5-5 to TRBJ2-2; D is unclear. Trimming pared 5 bases from V and 2 bases from J, leaving 19 bases between. The CDR3 is 17 residues long. The germline CDR1 and CDR2 sequences are SGHKS and YYEKEE (reference sequence). The CDR3 DNA reads TGTGCCAGCAGTTTCGTTCGAGGTACCCTAAACACCGGGGAGCTGTTTTTT. Its protein is CASSFVRGTLNTGELFF.

This clonotype has a count of ten or more. The chain has TRBV7-2 and TRBJ2-2, with D possibly TRBD2 on 6 matching bases. This CDR3 contains 14 residues. The V gene lost 5 bases and the J gene lost 3 bases, with 10 bases spanning the gap. Germline-derived CDR1 and CDR2 are SGHTA and FQGNSA. The CDR3 spells CASSPGLYTGELFF. The CDR3 DNA is TGTGCCAGCAGCCCGGGACTTTACACCGGGGAGCTGTTTTTT.

This clonotype was counted ten times or more. The V gene is TRBV7-2, the J gene TRBJ1-1; weak D call: TRBD1 (6 bases). Trimming stripped 5 bases from V and 0 bases from J, with 13 bases between. Germline assignment: CDR1 SGHTA and CDR2 FQGNSA. The CDR3 has 15 amino acids. CDR3 region: CASSLGGRMNTEAFF. The CDR3 DNA is TGTGCCAGCAGCCTGGGGGGCAGGATGAACACTGAAGCTTTCTTT.

This clonotype occurred once. It may be a read error: a sequence one base away is much more abundant. The rearrangement links TRBV7-2 to TRBJ2-6, with D perhaps being TRBD1 or TRBD2 (5 bases each). This CDR3 comprises 15 residues. Germline V gene sequence: CDR1 SGHTA, CDR2 FQGNSA. The CDR3 nucleotides read TGTGCCAGGAGCTTAGTGGGGGACGGGGCCAACGTCCTGACTTTC. This translates into CARSLVGDGANVLTF.

This clonotype was observed a few times. CDR3 loop: CASGFDRPDEQYF. Here the CDR3 DNA reads TGTGCCAGCGGATTTGACAGGCCGGACGAGCAGTACTTC. The chain joins TRBV2 to TRBJ2-7, with D perhaps matching TRBD1 (6 bases). V gave up 8 bases and J gave up 5 bases, with 16 bases separating them. Germline-derived CDR1 and CDR2 are SNHLY and FYNNEI. The CDR3 has 13 amino acids.

This clonotype was counted at least ten times. The chain carries TRBV7-6 and TRBJ1-1; no firm D call. The CDR3 has 13 amino acids. Germline V gene lookup returns CDR1 SGHVS and CDR2 FNYEAQ. With 7 bases removed from V and 4 bases from J, the gap between germline ends came to 13 bases. The CDR3 loop reads CASKRSGSTEAFF. DNA of the CDR3: TGTGCCAGCAAAAGAAGCGGATCCACTGAAGCTTTCTTT.

This clonotype was observed at least ten times. The V and J genes are TRBV19 and TRBJ2-7; no definite D call. The germline V gene has CDR1 LNHDA and CDR2 SQIVND (reference sequence). The length of the CDR3 is 13 residues. V was clipped by 3 bases and J by 1 base, with 7 bases between them. The CDR3 DNA follows: TGTGCCAGTAGTATCGGCAGATCCTACGAGCAGTACTTC. Protein sequence: CASSIGRSYEQYF.

Only a few counts were recorded for this clonotype. V and J are TRBV29-1 and TRBJ1-3; unclear D gene. V lost 5 bases and J 6 bases, leaving 14 bases between the germline ends. Germline CDR1 is SQVTM and CDR2 is ANQGSEA. The CDR3 spans 13 residues. The CDR3 here is CSVRESMVNTIYF. DNA of the CDR3: TGCAGCGTTAGGGAGTCAATGGTAAACACCATATATTTT. The full variable domain, in which reference TRBV29-1 and TRBJ1-3 provide the parts outside the CDR3, is SAVISQKPSRDICQRGTSLTIQCQVDSQVTMMFWYRQQPGQSLTLIATANQGSEATYESGFVIDKFPISRPNLTFSTLTVSNMSPEDSSIYLCSVRESMVNTIYFGEGSWLTVV.

This clonotype was seen more than once but under ten times. This rearrangement joins TRBV6-2 or TRBV6-3 to TRBJ2-2; D unclear. Per germline, CDR1 MNHEY and CDR2 SVGEGT. This CDR3 comprises 14 residues. The V and J ends lost 6 bases and 0 bases respectively, with 8 bases between them. CDR3 residues: CASRIAPNTGELFF. The CDR3, as DNA: TGTGCCAGCAGGATTGCCCCGAACACCGGGGAGCTGTTTTTT.

CDR3 sequence reads: CSARRTQAETQYF. The CDR3 DNA reads as TGCAGTGCTAGAAGGACTCAGGCGGAGACCCAGTACTTC. The chain combines TRBV20-1 with TRBJ2-5, with D possibly being TRBD2 (5 bases). V lost 2 bases and J lost 5, with 12 bases in between. CDR3 length equals 13 residues. Germline lookup yields CDR1 DFQATT and CDR2 SNEGSKA (reference sequence).

V gene TRBV5-1 combines with J gene TRBJ2-1; 7 nucleotides line up with TRBD1. Germline CDR1 and CDR2: SGHRS and YFSETQ. V gave up 4 bases and J gave up 3 bases; unmatched junction bases: 10. The CDR3 covers 16 residues. Written as DNA, the CDR3 is TGCGCCAGCAGCCTTGGTACCGGGACAGTCTACAATGAGCAGTTCTTC. Encoded protein: CASSLGTGTVYNEQFF.

This clonotype was observed at least ten times. V gene TRBV15 combines with J gene TRBJ2-5; 9 positions agree with TRBD2. This CDR3 spans 18 amino acids. Germline CDR1 is LNHNV and CDR2 is YYDKDF (reference sequence). Losses at the gene ends were 0 bases for V and 0 bases for J; bases not matched to a gene: 8. The CDR3 DNA reads TGTGCCACCAGCAGAGATCTCTATAGCGGGGGTCACCAAGAGACCCAGTACTTC. It codes for CATSRDLYSGGHQETQYF.

The sample holds many counts of this clonotype. Here the CDR3 reads CASSQGELETQYF. CDR3 coding DNA: TGTGCCAGCAGCCAGGGGGAGTTGGAGACCCAGTACTTC. V gene TRBV7-6 combines with J gene TRBJ2-5; 7 nucleotides agree with TRBD1. Losses at the gene ends were 5 bases for V and 5 bases for J; bases not matched to a gene: 5. Germline loops: CDR1 SGHVS, CDR2 FNYEAQ. This CDR3 spans 13 amino acids. The whole variable domain, remainder taken from reference TRBV7-6 and TRBJ2-5, is GAGVSQSPRYKVTKRGQDVALRCDPISGHVSLYWYRQALGQGPEFLTYFNYEAQQDKSGLPNDRFSAERPEGSISTLTIQRTEQRDSAMYRCASSQGELETQYFGPGTRLLVL.

The chain recombines TRBV24-1 with TRBJ2-7; D may correspond to TRBD1 or TRBD2 (6 bases each). Trimming stripped 6 bases from V and 6 bases from J, with 17 bases between. CDR1 is KGHDR and CDR2 is SFDVKD in the germline V gene. CDR3 size: 14 residues. The CDR3 coding sequence is TGTGCCACCAGTCCTTCGGGGGACATCTTCGAGCAGTACTTC. Encoded protein: CATSPSGDIFEQYF.

The chain couples TRBV7-3 to TRBJ1-6; D is unresolved. CDR3 length equals 14 residues. V was shortened by 3 bases and J by 6 bases, with 9 bases between the two germline ends. Germline V gene lookup returns CDR1 SGHTA and CDR2 FQGTGA. The CDR3 here is CASSLNNPNSPLHF. CDR3 sequence (DNA): TGTGCCAGCAGCTTGAACAACCCTAATTCACCCCTCCACTTT.

The table lists this clonotype with many counts. The rearrangement joins TRBV7-2 to TRBJ2-3, with TRBD1 matching over 9 bases. The V gene's germline CDR1 is SGHTA and CDR2 FQGNSA. The junction had 4 bases not matched to a gene; V was cut back by 3 bases and J by 6 bases. This CDR3 contains 14 residues. The CDR3 region has the DNA TGTGCCAGCAGCTTCACAGGGGGCAAGGATACGCAGTATTTT. Protein product: CASSFTGGKDTQYF.

This clonotype has a handful of counts. The CDR3 sequence is CASSWRPPGGNEQYF. The CDR3 DNA reads as TGTGCCAGCAGTTGGAGGCCGCCCGGGGGGAACGAGCAGTACTTC. The rearrangement uses TRBV28 and TRBJ2-7; 7 bases align to TRBD2. The CDR3 consists of 15 residues. Germline V gene data show CDR1 as MDHEN and CDR2 as SYDVKM. J gave up 5 bases and V 4 bases, and 11 bases lay outside the gene matches.